The 27 T cell receptor beta chains below come from one sample, sequenced in a study of CD8 T cells in ankylosing spondylitis. TCRdb analysed the 5' RACE reads with MiXCR anew, one entry per CDR3 protein. The repertoire has about 220,000 distinct CDR3 sequences, 8% to 11% of them found once; the top ten carry about 19%. Sequences were obtained from blood, either unsorted or a sorted T cell fraction (not recorded which). The receptors originated from a male donor with ankylosing spondylitis or in good health (not recorded which).

This clonotype was counted a few times. The gene calls are TRBV5-6 and TRBJ2-3, with TRBD2 matching over 9 bases. The CDR3 loop spans 16 amino acids. Germline lookup yields CDR1 SGHDT and CDR2 YYEEEE. The ends lost 3 bases at V and 2 bases at J; junction bases unmatched: 7. The CDR3 bases are TGTGCCAGCAGCTACGGTAGCGGGGGCCTCACAGATACGCAGTATTTT. As protein: CASSYGSGGLTDTQYF.

This clonotype has ten or more counts. The chain joins TRBV5-1 to TRBJ2-1; 7 nucleotides match TRBD1. Germline V lookup: CDR1 SGHRS, CDR2 YFSETQ. The CDR3 consists of 14 residues. Trimming took 4 bases from V and 3 from J; bases not matched to a gene: 4. The CDR3 spells CASSRGTDYNEQFF. In DNA, the CDR3 is TGCGCCAGCAGCAGGGGGACAGACTACAATGAGCAGTTCTTC.

This clonotype has just a few counts. The CDR3 spells CASSMQQNTGELFF. DNA for the CDR3: TGTGCCAGTAGTATGCAGCAGAACACCGGGGAGCTGTTTTTT. The V gene is TRBV19, the J gene TRBJ2-2; D remains unclear. The V gene's germline CDR1 is LNHDA and CDR2 SQIVND (reference sequence). CDR3 length: 14 residues. V was trimmed by 3 bases and J by 1 base, leaving 6 bases between them.

At least ten counts were recorded for this clonotype. CDR3 loop: CATSDLRARGYTF. In DNA form, the CDR3 reads TGTGCCACCAGTGATTTGAGAGCGAGGGGCTACACCTTC. The J gene is TRBJ1-2, the V gene TRBV24-1, with unresolved D. Germline V gives CDR1 KGHDR, CDR2 SFDVKD. The CDR3 has 13 residues. V was cut by 0 bases and J by 8 bases, with 9 bases left in between.

This clonotype was detected many times. The CDR3 coding sequence is TGTGCCAGCAGGGCAGGGGGCTATTCACCCCTCCACTTT. Protein: CASRAGGYSPLHF. The V call is TRBV12-3 or TRBV12-4, the J call TRBJ1-6; 8 bases agree with TRBD1. V dropped 6 bases and J dropped 8; count of bases not matched to a gene: 3. CDR3 length: 13 residues.

This clonotype was seen at least ten times. This chain connects TRBV12-3 or TRBV12-4 to TRBJ2-1, with 9 positions matching TRBD1. Trimming at V came to 3 bases and at J to 8 bases, leaving 8 bases not matched to a gene. The CDR3 is 15 amino acids. CDR3 nucleotides: TGTGCCAGCAGTTTGGGACAGGGTGCCGTCGATGAGCAGTTCTTC. It codes for CASSLGQGAVDEQFF.

This clonotype was picked up many times. The chain joins TRBV29-1 to TRBJ2-1; D uncertain. Per the germline V gene, CDR1 is SQVTM and CDR2 is ANQGSEA. The ends were cut back, 2 bases at V and 5 bases at J, with 10 bases in the middle. The CDR3 spans 13 residues. The CDR3 protein is CSVELVLHNEQFF. In DNA form, the CDR3 reads TGCAGCGTTGAACTTGTGCTTCACAATGAGCAGTTCTTC.

This clonotype was observed many times. The chain is built from TRBV7-3 and TRBJ2-2; D might be TRBD2 (5 bases). V dropped 5 bases and J dropped 4 bases, with 11 bases sitting between them. Per the germline V gene, CDR1 is SGHTA and CDR2 is FQGTGA. This CDR3 is 14 amino acids long. DNA of the CDR3: TGTGCCAGCAGCCCCCAGGACTTCACCGGGGAGCTGTTTTTT. This gives the protein CASSPQDFTGELFF.

This rearrangement joins TRBV5-1 to TRBJ1-3, with D maybe TRBD1 (6 bases). Germline assignment: CDR1 SGHRS and CDR2 YFSETQ. CDR3 length equals 16 residues. Trimming took 7 bases from V and 0 from J, leaving 17 bases between them. CDR3 nucleotide sequence: TGCGCCAGCCGACTTAACCTGGACAGCTCTGGAAACACCATATATTTT. Residues: CASRLNLDSSGNTIYF.

In this sample, this clonotype turned up many times. The J gene is TRBJ2-5, the V gene TRBV20-1; 11 positions match TRBD2. Germline trimming cut 0 bases from V and 2 bases from J; bases unmatched to any gene: 2. The germline V gene encodes CDR1 DFQATT and CDR2 SNEGSKA (reference sequence). CDR3 length equals 15 residues. For the CDR3, the DNA is TGCAGTGCTAGAGATAGCGGGGGGGCTCAAGAGACCCAGTACTTC. Protein: CSARDSGGAQETQYF.

The gene calls are TRBV7-9 and TRBJ2-7; tentatively, D is TRBD1 (6 bases). Between the trimmed V and J ends, which lost 4 bases and 6 bases, there was a span of 10 bases. The CDR3 is 12 residues long. CDR1 and CDR2 (germline): SEHNR, FQNEAQ (reference sequence). The CDR3 DNA reads TGTGCCAGCAGCTCGGGACAACGCGAGCAGTACTTC. Translation gives CASSSGQREQYF.

This clonotype was counted only a few times. V and J are TRBV7-9 and TRBJ1-4; D is ambiguous. The CDR3 runs to 11 residues. V lost 8 bases and J 8 bases, leaving 9 bases between the germline ends. Germline V gene lookup returns CDR1 SEHNR and CDR2 FQNEAQ (reference sequence). The CDR3 DNA is TGTGCCAGCTCGGAGGGAGAAAAACTGTTTTTT. Amino acid sequence: CASSEGEKLFF. Complete variable domain (other parts from reference TRBV7-9 and TRBJ1-4): DTGVSQNPRHKITKRGQNVTFRCDPISEHNRLYWYRQTLGQGPEFLTYFQNEAQLEKSRLLSDRFSAERPKGSFSTLEIQRTEQGDSAMYLCASSEGEKLFFGSGTQLSVL.

This clonotype has ten or more counts. The chain employs TRBV4-2 and TRBJ2-3; possibly TRBD2 for D (6 bases). The V gene lost 4 bases and the J gene lost 4 bases, with 15 bases spanning the gap. The CDR3 is made up of 15 amino acids. Germline V gene lookup returns CDR1 LGHNA and CDR2 YNFKEQ. In nucleotides, the CDR3 is TGTGCCAGCAGCCGTAGACTAGAGTCCCCAGATACGCAGTATTTT. Translated, it gives CASSRRLESPDTQYF.

This clonotype appeared a few times. The V gene is TRBV20-1, the J gene TRBJ1-6; TRBD1 matches 8 bases. The germline V gene encodes CDR1 DFQATT and CDR2 SNEGSKA (reference sequence). This CDR3 is 17 amino acids long. The junction had 14 bases not matched to a gene; V was cut back by 5 bases and J by 5 bases. DNA of the CDR3: TGCAGTGCTCCCCTACTCCAGGGGGCGACTAATAATTCACCCCTCCACTTT. Residues: CSAPLLQGATNNSPLHF.

This clonotype has at least ten counts. The V gene is TRBV5-1, the J gene TRBJ1-5; TRBD1 agrees at 9 bases. The CDR3 has 15 amino acids. CDR1 SGHRS and CDR2 YFSETQ come from the germline V gene. Germline trimming cut 4 bases from V and 4 bases from J; bases unmatched to any gene: 6. CDR3 sequence (DNA): TGCGCCAGCAGCATCACGACAGGGGGGAATCAGCCCCAGCATTTT. Translated, it gives CASSITTGGNQPQHF.

The chain recombines TRBV7-2 with TRBJ1-5; no clear D gene. The CDR3 spans 13 residues. CDR1 and CDR2 from the germline V gene are SGHTA and FQGNSA. Trimming pared 3 bases from V and 4 bases from J, leaving 7 bases between. CDR3 in amino acids: CASSLVWNQPQHF. In DNA form, the CDR3 reads TGTGCCAGCAGCTTGGTCTGGAATCAGCCCCAGCATTTT. Full variable domain (remainder filled in from reference TRBV7-2 and TRBJ1-5): GAGVSQSPSNKVTEKGKDVELRCDPISGHTALYWYRQSLGQGLEFLIYFQGNSAPDKSGLPSDRFSAERTGGSVSTLTIQRTQQEDSAVYLCASSLVWNQPQHFGDGTRLSIL.

This clonotype has ten or more counts. The chain has TRBV5-1 and TRBJ2-7, with D tentatively TRBD1 or TRBD2 (5 bases each). Between the trimmed V and J ends, which lost 5 bases and 3 bases, there was a span of 18 bases. From germline, CDR1 is SGHRS and CDR2 YFSETQ. The CDR3 is 15 residues long. CDR3 protein: CASSSGPGLSYEQYF. CDR3 nucleotides: TGCGCCAGCAGTTCAGGGCCGGGGTTGAGCTACGAGCAGTACTTC. The full variable domain, its missing parts supplied by reference TRBV5-1 and TRBJ2-7, is KAGVTQTPRYLIKTRGQQVTLSCSPISGHRSVSWYQQTPGQGLQFLFEYFSETQRNKGNFPGRFSGRQFSNSRSEMNVSTLELGDSALYLCASSSGPGLSYEQYFGPGTRLTVT.

The chain couples TRBV5-1 to TRBJ2-1; 7 bases align to TRBD1. In germline, CDR1 is SGHRS, CDR2 YFSETQ. Losses at the gene ends were 3 bases for V and 1 base for J; bases not matched to a gene: 4. The CDR3 has 15 amino acids. The CDR3 protein is CASSYGTASYNEQFF. In DNA form, the CDR3 reads TGCGCCAGCAGCTACGGGACAGCTTCCTACAATGAGCAGTTCTTC.

In this sample, this clonotype turned up many times. The V call is TRBV29-1, the J call TRBJ2-2, with 9 bases matching TRBD1. Germline lookup yields CDR1 SQVTM and CDR2 ANQGSEA. The CDR3 is 14 residues long. Trimming removed 2 bases from V and 6 bases from J; junction bases left unmatched: 4. The CDR3 reads CSVERQGGAGELFF. The CDR3 DNA reads as TGCAGCGTTGAACGACAGGGGGGAGCCGGGGAGCTGTTTTTT.

Ten or more counts support this clonotype. The chain is built from TRBV9 and TRBJ1-5; D possibly corresponds to TRBD1 (6 bases). The CDR3 has 14 amino acids. Germline CDR1 reads SGDLS; CDR2 reads YYNGEE. V was shortened by 0 bases and J by 6 bases, with 10 bases between the two germline ends. The CDR3 DNA sequence: TGTGCCAGCAGCGTAGGACAGGAGGGTCAGCCCCAGCATTTT. It translates to CASSVGQEGQPQHF. The variable domain in full, with the rest retrieved from reference TRBV9 and TRBJ1-5, is DSGVTQTPKHLITATGQRVTLRCSPRSGDLSVYWYQQSLDQGLQFLIQYYNGEERAKGNILERFSAQQFPDLHSELNLSSLELGDSALYFCASSVGQEGQPQHFGDGTRLSIL.

This clonotype has a count of ten or more. The CDR3, as DNA: TGTGCCAGCAGCGCAGGAGGGGGCCCAGATACGCAGTATTTT. Encoded protein: CASSAGGGPDTQYF. The chain combines TRBV9 with TRBJ2-3, with D perhaps TRBD1 (7 bases). This CDR3 comprises 14 residues. Between the trimmed V and J ends, which lost 3 bases and 4 bases, there was a span of 12 bases. Germline-derived CDR1 and CDR2 are SGDLS and YYNGEE. The full variable domain, with the rest looked up from reference TRBV9 and TRBJ2-3, is DSGVTQTPKHLITATGQRVTLRCSPRSGDLSVYWYQQSLDQGLQFLIQYYNGEERAKGNILERFSAQQFPDLHSELNLSSLELGDSALYFCASSAGGGPDTQYFGPGTRLTVL.

This clonotype has at least ten counts. The chain recombines TRBV20-1 with TRBJ2-1; 11 nucleotides agree with TRBD2. The CDR3 is 17 amino acids. The J segment lost 7 bases and the V segment lost 0 bases, leaving 11 bases of the junction unmatched. From germline, CDR1 is DFQATT and CDR2 SNEGSKA (reference sequence). In nucleotides, the CDR3 is TGCAGTGCTAGAGATCTCATGCTAGCGGGGGGAGCTAATGAGCAGTTCTTC. This sequence encodes CSARDLMLAGGANEQFF.

This clonotype was detected a few times. The chain has TRBV5-1 and TRBJ2-1; D possibly matches TRBD1 or TRBD2 (5 bases each). Per the germline V gene, CDR1 is SGHRS and CDR2 is YFSETQ. The CDR3 contains 14 residues. V was clipped by 0 bases and J by 8 bases, with 12 bases between them. The CDR3 spells CASSLGGFRDEQFF. The CDR3 DNA follows: TGCGCCAGCAGCTTGGGGGGGTTTAGGGATGAGCAGTTCTTC.

On this clonotype: A single base separates this from a much larger clone, so it may be a read error. CDR3 sequence reads: CSVDRGRNIQYF. In nucleotides, the CDR3 is TGCAGCGTTGACAGGGGTCGAAACATTCAGTACTTC. The rearrangement uses TRBV29-1 and TRBJ2-4, with D perhaps TRBD1 (6 bases). V lost 3 bases to trimming and J lost 6 bases, with 9 bases between them. CDR1 SQVTM and CDR2 ANQGSEA come from the germline V gene. The CDR3 covers 12 residues.

This chain links TRBV20-1 with TRBJ2-1; D is unresolved. This CDR3 has 13 amino acids. Germline V gene lookup returns CDR1 DFQATT and CDR2 SNEGSKA (reference sequence). The V end lost 1 base, the J end lost 0 bases, and 4 bases lay between the germline ends. The CDR3 loop is CSARALSYNEQFF. In DNA, the CDR3 is TGCAGTGCTAGAGCCCTCTCCTACAATGAGCAGTTCTTC.

This clonotype was found many times. DNA of the CDR3: TGCAGCGTTGCAATAGGGGTCGGACACGAGCAGTACTTC. It specifies CSVAIGVGHEQYF. This chain joins TRBV29-1 and TRBJ2-7; weak D call: TRBD1 (5 bases). This CDR3 contains 13 residues. In germline, CDR1 is SQVTM, CDR2 ANQGSEA. Trimming removed 4 bases at V and 5 bases at J, with 15 bases between.

This chain uses TRBV5-5 with TRBJ1-5; D unclear. Germline V lookup: CDR1 SGHKS, CDR2 YYEKEE (reference sequence). Trimming removed 2 bases at V and 7 bases at J, with 13 bases between. The CDR3 extends over 14 amino acids. DNA of the CDR3: TGTGCCAGCAGCTTATCGGATGAGGAACAGCCCCAGCATTTT. This codes for CASSLSDEEQPQHF.